The present T cell receptor beta chain was sequenced within a study of T cell responses to AZD1222 COVID-19 vaccine. Second-dose intervals near 4 or 12 weeks were combined. The repertoire was sequenced with immunoSEQ multiplex PCR; TCRdb's copy has only in-frame clones and lacks some. The profile covers 95,000 to 100,000 clones, with around 84% appearing a single time and approximately 15% taken by the ten largest. V lost 4 bases and J lost 5, with 8 bases in between. The length of the CDR3 is 12 residues. Germline V lookup: CDR1 SGHVS, CDR2 FQNEAQ. The table lists this clone with a count of one. The TCR comes from an adult who received the AZD1222 COVID-19 vaccine. This sample comprised peripheral blood, obtained 28 days after the second AZD1222 dose. The rearrangement uses TRBV7-8 and TRBJ2-5, with unresolved D. CDR3 bases: TGTGCCAGCAGCTCATACGGGGAGACCCAGTACTTC. As protein: CASSSYGETQYF. The full variable domain, its missing parts supplied by reference TRBV7-8 and TRBJ2-5, is GAGVSQSPRYKVAKRGQDVALRCDPISGHVSLFWYQQALGQGPEFLTYFQNEAQLDKSGLPSDRFFAERPEGSVSTLKIQRTQQEDSAVYLCASSSYGETQYFGPGTRLLVL.